This T cell receptor (beta chain) was profiled in a study of CD8+CD57+ T cells in acquired aplastic anemia. Study observations and caveats: Common to patients and controls were roughly 30 CD8+ CDR3 sequences.

Patients picked for sequencing had shown CD8+CD57+ cell expansion detected by flow cytometry. All participating patients were living with severe acquired aplastic anemia. When blood sampling took place, the patients had received no therapy. The use of genomic DNA as template underpinned the TCR beta VDJ and CDR3 profiling. TCRdb processed the reads anew with MiXCR; each CDR3 protein has one entry. The sample includes fewer than 250,000 distinct CDR3 sequences, approximately 45% of them seen just once. V was trimmed by 0 bases and J by 3 bases, leaving 9 bases between them. CDR3 length: 14 amino acids. Germline V gives CDR1 MNHEY, CDR2 SVGAGI. This clonotype was seen at least ten times. Its target is unknown.

Sequencing was performed on sorted CD4+, CD8+, or CD8+CD57+ T cells (not recorded which) from PBMCs. This sequence joins TRBV6-5 and TRBJ2-7; D perhaps matches TRBD2 (5 bases). This TCR came from a human donor with aplastic anemia. The CDR3 here is CASSYSPRGYEQYF. In nucleotides, the CDR3 is TGTGCCAGCAGTTACTCCCCACGGGGCTACGAGCAGTACTTC.